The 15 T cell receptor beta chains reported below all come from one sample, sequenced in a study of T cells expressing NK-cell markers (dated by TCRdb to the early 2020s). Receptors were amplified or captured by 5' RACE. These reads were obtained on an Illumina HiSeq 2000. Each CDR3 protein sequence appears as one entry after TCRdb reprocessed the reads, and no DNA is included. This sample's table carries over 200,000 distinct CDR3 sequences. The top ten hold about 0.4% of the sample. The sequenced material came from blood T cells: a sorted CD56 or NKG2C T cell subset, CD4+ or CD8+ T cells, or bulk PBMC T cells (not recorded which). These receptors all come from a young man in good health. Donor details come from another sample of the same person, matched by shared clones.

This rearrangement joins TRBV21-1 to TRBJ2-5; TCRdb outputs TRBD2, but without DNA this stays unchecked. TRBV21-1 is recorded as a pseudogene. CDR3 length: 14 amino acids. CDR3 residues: CASRAGQLRETQYF.

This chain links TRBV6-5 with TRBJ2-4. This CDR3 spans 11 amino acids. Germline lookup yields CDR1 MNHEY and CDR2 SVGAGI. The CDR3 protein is CASSTRGIQYF.

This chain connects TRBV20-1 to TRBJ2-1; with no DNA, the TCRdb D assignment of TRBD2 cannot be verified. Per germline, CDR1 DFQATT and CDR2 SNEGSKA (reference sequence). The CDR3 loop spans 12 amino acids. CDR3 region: CRGTSGSNEQFF.

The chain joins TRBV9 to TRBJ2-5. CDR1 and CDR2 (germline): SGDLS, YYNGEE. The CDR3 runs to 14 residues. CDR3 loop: CASSGGVFEETQYF.

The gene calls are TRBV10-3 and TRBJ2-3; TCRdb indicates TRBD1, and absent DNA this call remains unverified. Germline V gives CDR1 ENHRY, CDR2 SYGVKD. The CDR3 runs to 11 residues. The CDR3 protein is CATAHTDTQYF.

The CDR3 here is CASSFHKDTQYF. The chain links TRBV12-3 or TRBV12-4 to TRBJ2-3. The CDR3 contains 12 residues.

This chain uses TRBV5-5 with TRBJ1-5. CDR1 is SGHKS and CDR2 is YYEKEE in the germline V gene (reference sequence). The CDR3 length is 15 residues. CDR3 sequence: CASSPRGGGNQPQHF. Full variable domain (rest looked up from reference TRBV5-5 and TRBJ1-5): DAGVTQSPTHLIKTRGQQVTLRCSPISGHKSVSWYQQVLGQGPQFIFQYYEKEERGRGNFPDRFSARQFPNYSSELNVNALLLGDSALYLCASSPRGGGNQPQHFGDGTRLSIL.

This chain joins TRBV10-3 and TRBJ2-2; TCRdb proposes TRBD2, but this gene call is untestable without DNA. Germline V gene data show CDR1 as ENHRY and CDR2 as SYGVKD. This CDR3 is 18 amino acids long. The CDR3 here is CAISDLGVAGGDTGELFF.

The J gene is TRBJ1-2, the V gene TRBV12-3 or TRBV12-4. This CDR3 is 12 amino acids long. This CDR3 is CASSREGYGYTF.

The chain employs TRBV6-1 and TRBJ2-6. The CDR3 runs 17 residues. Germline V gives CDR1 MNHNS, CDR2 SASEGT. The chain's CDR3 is CASSMFVGISGANVLTF.

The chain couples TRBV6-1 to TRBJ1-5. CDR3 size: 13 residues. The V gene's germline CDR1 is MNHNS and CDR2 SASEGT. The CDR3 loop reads CASSVGVDQPQHF.

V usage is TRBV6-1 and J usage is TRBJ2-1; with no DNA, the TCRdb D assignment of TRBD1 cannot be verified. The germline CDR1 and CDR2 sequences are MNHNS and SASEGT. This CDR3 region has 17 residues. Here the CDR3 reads CASAQDRGGSSYNEQFF.

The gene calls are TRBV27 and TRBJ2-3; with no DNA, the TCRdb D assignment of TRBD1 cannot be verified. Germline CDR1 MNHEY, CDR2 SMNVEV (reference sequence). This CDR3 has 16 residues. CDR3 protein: CASSSLRAEGGYTQYF.

This CDR3 is CAISESLSSGFEQFF. This chain uses TRBV10-3 with TRBJ2-1. The CDR3 is made up of 15 amino acids. CDR1 ENHRY and CDR2 SYGVKD come from the germline V gene.

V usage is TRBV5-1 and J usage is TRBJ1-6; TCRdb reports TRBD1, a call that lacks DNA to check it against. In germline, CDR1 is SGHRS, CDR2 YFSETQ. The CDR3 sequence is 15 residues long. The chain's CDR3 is CASSFSAHRDSPLHF.